This T cell receptor (beta chain) was captured in a study of T cell responses to AZD1222 COVID-19 vaccine. Study results and caveats: In a largely white British group with more females than males, clonal diversity was possibly underestimated.

On this clone: Its antigen is not known.

The CDR3 length is 16 residues. The V gene's germline CDR1 is KGHSH and CDR2 LQKENI. V trimming: 8 bases; J trimming: 0 bases; junction bases outside the gene matches: 12. Repertoires were generated with immunoSEQ multiplex PCR, while TCRdb's copy carries only in-frame clones and drops some. The sample shows around 70,000 clones, 70% to 90% of them seen only once. Specimen: peripheral blood, collected 28 days after the second AZD1222 dose. The V gene is TRBV18, the J gene TRBJ2-7, with 8 positions matching TRBD2. The source is an adult who received the AZD1222 COVID-19 vaccine. This chain's CDR3 is CASRAGTAGGSYEQYF. Here the CDR3 DNA reads TGTGCCAGCAGGGCGGGTACGGCGGGAGGCTCCTACGAGCAGTACTTC.